The entry below gives a single T cell receptor beta chain sequence along with its context. Its matching antigen is unknown. Compared with germline, one end of the junction differs, possibly owing to a read error. The data derive from a study of cytomegalovirus exposure and HLA in healthy donors. The PCR employed 60 Vbeta primers together with 13 Jbeta primers. This table comes from immunoSEQ multiplex PCR, and its TCRdb copy is limited to in-frame clones, with some not included. The sample consists of 55,000 to 90,000 clones, around 80% of them appearing once. Study-level results: The authors later found TCR association rates varying by HLA locus, with DRB1 most and HLA-C fewest. Most of the TCR beta V segments (in an earlier analysis) were productive either about 87% or about 30% of the time. Reports showed the classifier diagnosing cytomegalovirus status with high specificity and sensitivity. HLA alleles showed associations with fewer than 20,000 TCR beta sequences in a later analysis, at a 0.05 false discovery rate.

Input material: PBMCs. This TCR was recovered from a man aged 45-65 years in good health and CMV-seronegative.

The CDR3 sequence is CATSRDRGETQYF. In nucleotides, the CDR3 is TGTGCCACCAGCCGAGACAGGGGGGAGACCCAGTACTTC. The chain couples TRBV15 to TRBJ2-5, with 9 positions matching TRBD1. This CDR3 contains 13 residues. Germline CDR1 and CDR2: LNHNV and YYDKDF (reference sequence).